The clone carrying this T cell receptor beta chain was detected once. This table comes from immunoSEQ multiplex PCR, and its TCRdb copy is limited to in-frame clones, with some not included. The sample has 130,000 to 150,000 clones, about 93% seen once; the top ten hold 1.5% to 2%. These data belong to a study of T cell responses to AZD1222 COVID-19 vaccine. Looked up from germline, CDR1 is SSHAT and CDR2 is FNYEAQ (reference sequence). The CDR3 has 13 amino acids. The V and J ends lost 5 bases and 0 bases respectively, with 7 bases between them. This TCR was recovered from an adult in good health. The V and J genes are TRBV7-7 and TRBJ1-1; D is ambiguous. Sequencing used peripheral blood, obtained on day 0 of AZD1222 vaccination. CDR3 nucleotide sequence: TGTGCCAGCAGCCCCAGCGTGAACACTGAAGCTTTCTTT. Residues: CASSPSVNTEAFF.